The rows below give T cell receptor beta chains drawn from one sample of a study of a mutant IDH1 vaccine in newly diagnosed glioma. Sequencing was performed with immunoSEQ multiplex PCR; in TCRdb, only in-frame clones are kept and a portion is missing. The sample shows tens of thousands of clones, 80% of them seen only once. The antigens of these receptors remain unknown. The input for sequencing was PBMCs, taken from a glioma patient whose treatment included an IDH1 peptide vaccine. Receptor source: a man in his forties with glioma. Both conserved end residues are part of each CDR3. A D gene is named only where the DNA matches it firmly. Rows may omit the clone size; those that give it use once, few, many or a size class.

D | J | size | V | DNA | CDR3
- | TRBJ2-2 | - | TRBV30 | TGTGCCTGGGGGAACACCGGGGAGCTGTTTTTT | CAWGNTGELFF
- | TRBJ1-4 | - | TRBV6-5 | TGTGCCAGCAGTTACTCAGCCGGAGATGAAAAACTGTTTTTT | CASSYSAGDEKLFF
TRBD2 | TRBJ2-5 | - | TRBV6-6 | TGTGCCTCCGGTTGGCTAGCGGGGGGCCAAGAGACCCAGTACTTC | CASGWLAGGQETQYF
TRBD1 | TRBJ1-1 | few | TRBV5-1 | TGCGCCAGCAGCCCCAGGGACAGGGGGCTTGGAACTGAAGCTTTCTTT | CASSPRDRGLGTEAFF
- | TRBJ1-4 | - | TRBV5-5 | TGTGCCAGCAGCTTTCAGAATGAAAAACTGTTTTTT | CASSFQNEKLFF
TRBD1 | TRBJ2-7 | few | TRBV19 | TGTGCCAGTAGTATAGCTACAGGGGGCTCCTACGAGCAGTACTTC | CASSIATGGSYEQYF
TRBD2 | TRBJ2-5 | - | TRBV2 | TGTGCCAGCAGACCTTTAGCGGGGGGGAAAGAGACCCAGTACTTC | CASRPLAGGKETQYF
TRBD1 | TRBJ1-1 | - | TRBV9 | TGTGCCAGCAGCGTAGCGGGGGGACAGCGAGCTTTCTTT | CASSVAGGQRAFF
- | TRBJ1-4 | - | TRBV6-5 | TGTGCCAGCAGTCCACTGGACGGTGAAAAACTGTTTTTT | CASSPLDGEKLFF
- | TRBJ1-6 | - | TRBV14 | TGTGCCAGCAGCCAAGTTCCGCTGAGCTCCTATAATTCACCCCTCCACTTT | CASSQVPLSSYNSPLHF
- | TRBJ2-5 | once | TRBV2 | TGTGCCAGCAGGGCGATTCACCAGGGGACCCAGTACTTC | CASRAIHQGTQYF
- | TRBJ2-1 | - | TRBV2 | TGTGCCAGCAGTGACAGAGGAAACTACAATGAGCAGTTCTTC | CASSDRGNYNEQFF
- | TRBJ1-4 | - | TRBV5-4 | TGTGCCAGCAGCGGCGGGTTGGCTAATGAAAAACTGTTTTTT | CASSGGLANEKLFF
TRBD1 | TRBJ2-1 | - | TRBV6-5 | TGTGCCAGCAGTCCCCAGGGGGTTGAGCAGTTCTTC | CASSPQGVEQFF
- | TRBJ1-3 | - | TRBV6-5 | TGTGCCAGCAGTTACAGGGGAGCCTCTGGAAACACCATATATTTT | CASSYRGASGNTIYF
- | TRBJ2-3 | - | TRBV19 | TGTGCCAGTACCGAGGGGTGGGCGTCAGATACGCAGTATTTT | CASTEGWASDTQYF
TRBD2 | TRBJ2-5 | few | TRBV5-4 | TGTGCCAGCAGCTTGGCCCCGGGGGGCGGGGGGGCGAAGACCCAGTACTTC | CASSLAPGGGGAKTQYF
- | TRBJ1-4 | few | TRBV19 | TGTGCCAGTAGTATGAGGGTGGTTGAAGAACTGTTTTTT | CASSMRVVEELFF
- | TRBJ1-2 | - | TRBV29-1 | TGCAGCGTTGTGGGGGGCCCCCCTAACTATGGCTACACCTTC | CSVVGGPPNYGYTF
TRBD1 | TRBJ2-7 | once | TRBV5-1 | TGCGCCAGCAGCTTGGTAGTCGGGACAGCATACGAGCAGTACTTC | CASSLVVGTAYEQYF
- | TRBJ2-2 | - | TRBV5-4 | TGTGCCAGCAGGCGCGACAGCCGCGGGGAGCTGTTTTTT | CASRRDSRGELFF
- | TRBJ1-5 | - | TRBV7-9 | TGTGCCAGCAGCCTCGATAGCAATCAGCCCCAGCATTTT | CASSLDSNQPQHF
- | TRBJ2-1 | - | TRBV4-1 | TGCGCCAGCAGCCAGGCCGGGACGGCGGACAATGAGCAGTTCTTC | CASSQAGTADNEQFF
TRBD2 | TRBJ2-1 | - | TRBV19 | TGTGCCAGTCGTCGCGGGGGGATCTCCTACAATGAGCAGTTCTTC | CASRRGGISYNEQFF
TRBD1 | TRBJ1-5 | - | TRBV10-2 | TGCGCCAGCAGGGGACAGTATAGCAATCAGCCCCAGCATTTT | CASRGQYSNQPQHF